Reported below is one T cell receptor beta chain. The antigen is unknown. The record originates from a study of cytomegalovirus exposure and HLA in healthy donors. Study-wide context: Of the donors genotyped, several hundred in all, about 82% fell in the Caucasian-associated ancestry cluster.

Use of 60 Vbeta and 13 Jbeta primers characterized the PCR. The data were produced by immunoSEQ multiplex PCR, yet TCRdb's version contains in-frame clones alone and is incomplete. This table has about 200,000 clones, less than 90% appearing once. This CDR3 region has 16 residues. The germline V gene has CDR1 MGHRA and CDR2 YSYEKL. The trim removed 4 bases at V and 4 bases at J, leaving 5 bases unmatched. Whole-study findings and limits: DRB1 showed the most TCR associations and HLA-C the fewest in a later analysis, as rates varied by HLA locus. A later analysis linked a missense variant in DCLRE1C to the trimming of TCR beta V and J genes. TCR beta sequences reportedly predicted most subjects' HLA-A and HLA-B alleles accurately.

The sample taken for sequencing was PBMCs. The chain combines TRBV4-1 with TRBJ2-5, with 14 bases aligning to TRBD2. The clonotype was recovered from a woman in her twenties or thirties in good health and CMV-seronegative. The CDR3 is CASSLTSGGAGETQYF. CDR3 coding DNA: TGCGCCAGCAGCCTGACTAGCGGGGGGGCGGGAGAGACCCAGTACTTC.